These T cell receptor beta chains were read from a single sample in a study of T cell responses to AZD1222 COVID-19 vaccine. The protocol was immunoSEQ multiplex PCR, while the TCRdb copy is restricted to in-frame clones and leaves out a portion. The data show almost 80,000 clones, about nine tenths seen once. This specimen was peripheral blood, taken on day 0 of AZD1222 vaccination. These receptor sequences come from an adult in good health. Both conserved end residues are part of each CDR3. D genes are given only for firm matches.

TRBJ1-4,NA,TRBV5-1,17,TGCGCCAGCAGCTTTTTCCCAGGGAGGGGGATCGGTGAAAAACTGTTTTTT,CASSFFPGRGIGEKLFF
TRBJ2-7,NA,TRBV7-8,13,TGTGCCAGCAGCTTGGTGACTAGTGGCGAGCAGTACTTC,CASSLVTSGEQYF
TRBJ2-5,NA,TRBV5-1,16,TGCGCCAGCAGCTTGGCCATGCAGGCCTGGTCGGAGACCCAGTACTTC,CASSLAMQAWSETQYF
TRBJ2-2,TRBD1,TRBV18,16,TGTGCCAGCTCACATGGGTGGACAGGCGACACCGGGGAGCTGTTTTTT,CASSHGWTGDTGELFF
TRBJ2-1,TRBD2,TRBV7-9,15,TGTGCCAGCAGCTTAGGGCAGCGGGAGGGCCATGAGCAGTTCTTC,CASSLGQREGHEQFF
TRBJ2-7,NA,TRBV6-5,14,TGTGCCAGCAGAAACAGGGGAGGACTCGGGGAGCAGTACTTC,CASRNRGGLGEQYF
TRBJ1-5,NA,TRBV7-2,12,TGTGCCAGCAGCTTAACCAGCCAGCCCCAGCATTTT,CASSLTSQPQHF
TRBJ2-2,TRBD1,TRBV5-1,16,TGCGCCAGCAGCTCCACCGGGACAGATCACACCGGGGAGCTGTTTTTT,CASSSTGTDHTGELFF
TRBJ1-5,NA,TRBV7-2,13,TGTGCCAGCAGCTTTAGTCTTAATCAGCCCCAGCATTTT,CASSFSLNQPQHF
TRBJ2-7,TRBD2,TRBV10-2,15,TGCGCCAGCAGCCTCGCCGGGACTAGCGGGTACGAGCAGTACTTC,CASSLAGTSGYEQYF
TRBJ2-3,TRBD1,TRBV5-1,16,TGCGCCAGCAGCTTGGCCGGGACAGGGTTGACAGATACGCAGTATTTT,CASSLAGTGLTDTQYF
TRBJ1-2,NA,TRBV20-1,17,TGCAGTGCTAGTCCCTCGGACAGCTATCTTACCCAGGATGGCTACACCTTC,CSASPSDSYLTQDGYTF
TRBJ2-7,NA,TRBV3-1/TRBV3-2,13,TGTGCCAGCAGCCTGCGGGTGTACTACGAGCAGTACTTC,CASSLRVYYEQYF
TRBJ1-6,NA,TRBV30,13,TGTGCCTGGGACGGACAGTCGGGGTCACCCCTCCACTTT,CAWDGQSGSPLHF
TRBJ2-7,NA,TRBV3-1/TRBV3-2,12,TGTGCCAGCAGCCAAGTGACGGGGGAGCAGTACTTC,CASSQVTGEQYF
TRBJ2-3,NA,TRBV5-1,15,TGCGCCAGCAGCTTGGCGTCTAGCGAGGCAGATACGCAGTATTTT,CASSLASSEADTQYF